The 18 T cell receptor beta chains below were found in one sample sequenced in a study of blood T cell repertoires in COVID-19. Produced via immunoSEQ multiplex PCR; TCRdb's table is partial and in-frame only. The profile shows 150,000 to 180,000 clones, about 83% of them singletons. Sequencing used peripheral blood. Receptor source: a woman between 55 and 75 years old with COVID-19, enrolled during active disease.

In DNA form, the CDR3 reads TGTGCCAGCAGCTTAGACAGGAGCTCCTACAATGAGCAGTTCTTC. It translates to CASSLDRSSYNEQFF. This chain uses TRBV6-5 with TRBJ2-1, with D possibly matching TRBD1 (6 bases). V gave up 6 bases and J gave up 0 bases, with 12 bases separating them. The CDR3 covers 15 residues. Per germline, CDR1 MNHEY and CDR2 SVGAGI.

This chain uses TRBV27 with TRBJ1-4, with D uncertain. The CDR3 is made up of 14 amino acids. V lost 3 bases, J lost 8 bases, and 13 bases lay in between. The germline V gene encodes CDR1 MNHEY and CDR2 SMNVEV (reference sequence). The CDR3 loop reads CASSLYGSEEKLFF. The CDR3 coding sequence is TGTGCCAGCAGTTTGTATGGGTCGGAGGAAAAACTGTTTTTT.

This chain connects TRBV10-2 to TRBJ1-2; TRBD1 aligns across 7 bases. The length of the CDR3 is 13 residues. Germline V lookup: CDR1 WSHSY, CDR2 SAAADI. Trimming removed 6 bases from V and 4 bases from J; junction bases left unmatched: 5. The CDR3 reads CASRETGLYGYTF. Written as DNA, the CDR3 is TGCGCCAGCAGAGAGACAGGGCTCTATGGCTACACCTTC.

This clone appeared a single time. The chain has TRBV7-3 and TRBJ2-2; 8 bases are a match to TRBD2. Per germline, CDR1 SGHTA and CDR2 FQGTGA. Trimming took 5 bases from V and 4 from J; bases not matched to a gene: 9. The CDR3 length is 16 residues. The CDR3 coding sequence is TGTGCCAGCAGCGTTAGCGGGATTCGGGGCACCGGGGAGCTGTTTTTT. This gives the protein CASSVSGIRGTGELFF.

The chain has TRBV18 and TRBJ1-1, with D perhaps TRBD1 (6 bases). Germline-derived CDR1 and CDR2 are KGHSH and LQKENI. The CDR3 extends over 14 amino acids. Deletions cut 5 bases from V and 0 bases from J, with 10 bases between. The CDR3 is CASSSDRMNTEAFF. The CDR3 DNA follows: TGTGCCAGCTCATCCGACAGGATGAACACTGAAGCTTTCTTT.

CDR3 DNA sequence: TGTGCCAGTAGTATAGGAGTCTTGGAGGGCTACACCTTC. Amino acids: CASSIGVLEGYTF. This chain joins TRBV19 and TRBJ1-2; no clear D. V shed 1 base and J shed 8 bases, with 11 bases lying between them. Looked up from germline, CDR1 is LNHDA and CDR2 is SQIVND (reference sequence). The CDR3 runs to 13 residues.

V is TRBV5-1 and J is TRBJ2-1, with TRBD2 identical over 16 bases. Per the germline V gene, CDR1 is SGHRS and CDR2 is YFSETQ. V lost 0 bases and J lost 6; bases outside the gene matches: 12. There are 20 residues in the CDR3. CDR3 amino acids: CASSLASLGLAGGTVNEQFF. The CDR3 DNA sequence: TGCGCCAGCAGCTTGGCCAGTCTGGGACTAGCGGGAGGGACCGTCAATGAGCAGTTCTTC.

V gene TRBV10-3 combines with J gene TRBJ2-3; a possible D gene is TRBD1 (7 bases). This CDR3 has 16 residues. Trimming removed 6 bases from V and 0 bases from J, with 16 bases in between. Looked up from germline, CDR1 is ENHRY and CDR2 is SYGVKD. The CDR3 spells CAISIATGTSTDTQYF. CDR3 DNA: TGTGCCATCAGCATAGCGACAGGGACTAGCACAGATACGCAGTATTTT.

The gene calls are TRBV7-2 and TRBJ2-5; 8 bases are a match to TRBD2. Germline V gene sequence: CDR1 SGHTA, CDR2 FQGNSA. The V and J ends lost 3 bases and 5 bases, in that order; junction bases with no gene match: 8. This CDR3 is 15 amino acids long. CDR3 bases: TGTGCCAGCAGCTTTTCTCGGACTAGCACGGAGACCCAGTACTTC. This translates into CASSFSRTSTETQYF. The entire variable domain, with the rest obtained from reference TRBV7-2 and TRBJ2-5, is as follows: GAGVSQSPSNKVTEKGKDVELRCDPISGHTALYWYRQSLGQGLEFLIYFQGNSAPDKSGLPSDRFSAERTGGSVSTLTIQRTQQEDSAVYLCASSFSRTSTETQYFGPGTRLLVL.

V is TRBV9 and J is TRBJ2-1, with TRBD2 as a possible D gene (6 bases). V lost 0 bases and J 9 bases, leaving 13 bases between the germline ends. The CDR3 totals 14 residues. Germline CDR1 SGDLS, CDR2 YYNGEE. CDR3 in amino acids: CASSVAGGMGEQFF. The DNA for the CDR3 is TGTGCCAGCAGCGTAGCTGGAGGGATGGGTGAGCAGTTCTTC.

The gene calls are TRBV7-9 and TRBJ1-4; the match to TRBD1 covers 8 bases. Looked up from germline, CDR1 is SEHNR and CDR2 is FQNEAQ (reference sequence). There are 17 residues in the CDR3. V shed 1 base and J 4 bases; nucleotides not matched to a gene: 8. The CDR3 DNA reads as TGTGCCAGCAGCTTAGTAGGCAGGGGGCTTGTTAATGAAAAACTGTTTTTT. Translated: CASSLVGRGLVNEKLFF.

J is TRBJ1-2 and V is TRBV9; the D gene is possibly TRBD1 (5 bases). CDR3 length equals 14 residues. The V end lost 0 bases, the J end lost 3 bases, and 9 bases lay between the germline ends. The germline gives CDR1 SGDLS, CDR2 YYNGEE. CDR3 DNA: TGTGCCAGCAGCGTAGGGACAATAGACTATGGCTACACCTTC. This encodes CASSVGTIDYGYTF. The entire variable domain, with the rest obtained from reference TRBV9 and TRBJ1-2, is as follows: DSGVTQTPKHLITATGQRVTLRCSPRSGDLSVYWYQQSLDQGLQFLIQYYNGEERAKGNILERFSAQQFPDLHSELNLSSLELGDSALYFCASSVGTIDYGYTFGSGTRLTVV.

This chain joins TRBV9 and TRBJ1-2, with a possible D match to TRBD1 (5 bases). The germline V and J ends were trimmed by 2 bases and 8 bases, with 10 bases remaining between them. Looked up from germline, CDR1 is SGDLS and CDR2 is YYNGEE. The CDR3 contains 12 residues. The CDR3 sequence is CASSVGLGGYTF. The CDR3 nucleotides are TGTGCCAGCAGCGTGGGACTGGGAGGCTACACCTTC. Filled out from reference TRBV9 and TRBJ1-2, the complete variable domain reads DSGVTQTPKHLITATGQRVTLRCSPRSGDLSVYWYQQSLDQGLQFLIQYYNGEERAKGNILERFSAQQFPDLHSELNLSSLELGDSALYFCASSVGLGGYTFGSGTRLTVV.

The V and J genes are TRBV19 and TRBJ2-2, with D possibly TRBD2 on 6 matching bases. V was trimmed by 7 bases and J by 7 bases, leaving 22 bases between them. Germline CDR1 is LNHDA and CDR2 is SQIVND (reference sequence). The CDR3 contains 16 residues. CDR3 sequence (DNA): TGTGCCAGTACCGATATGGGACTCCGGGAAGGCGGGGAGCTGTTTTTT. This translates into CASTDMGLREGGELFF. The full variable domain, its missing parts supplied by reference TRBV19 and TRBJ2-2, is DGGITQSPKYLFRKEGQNVTLSCEQNLNHDAMYWYRQDPGQGLRLIYYSQIVNDFQKGDIAEGYSVSREKKESFPLTVTSAQKNPTAFYLCASTDMGLREGGELFFGEGSRLTVL.

This clone was found many times. This chain links TRBV5-5 with TRBJ2-7; D unresolved. The V end was cut by 5 bases, the J end by 4 bases, with 13 bases between. There are 13 residues in the CDR3. Looked up from germline, CDR1 is SGHKS and CDR2 is YYEKEE (reference sequence). This CDR3 reads CASRLNEVYEQYV. The CDR3 DNA sequence: TGTGCCAGCAGGTTGAACGAGGTATACGAGCAGTACGTC.

This chain joins TRBV19 and TRBJ1-1, with TRBD1 identical over 9 bases. This CDR3 spans 15 amino acids. V trimming: 8 bases; J trimming: 6 bases; junction bases outside the gene matches: 13. CDR1 LNHDA and CDR2 SQIVND come from the germline V gene (reference sequence). The CDR3 region has the DNA TGTGCCAGTCTTAGACAGGGGGAAGTGAGGGCTGAAGCTTTCTTT. Translating gives CASLRQGEVRAEAFF.

The J gene is TRBJ2-3, the V gene TRBV19; TRBD1 is a possible D gene (5 bases). The ends were cut back, 2 bases at V and 3 bases at J, with 9 bases in the middle. The length of the CDR3 is 14 residues. From germline, CDR1 is LNHDA and CDR2 SQIVND (reference sequence). The CDR3 DNA reads as TGTGCCAGTAGTATAACGGCAGGGACAGATACGCAGTATTTT. This codes for CASSITAGTDTQYF.

This chain uses TRBV7-6 with TRBJ1-1, with D perhaps TRBD1 (5 bases). This CDR3 region has 13 residues. In germline, CDR1 is SGHVS, CDR2 FNYEAQ. V lost 2 bases to trimming and J lost 4 bases, with 8 bases between them. The CDR3, as DNA: TGTGCCAGCAGCTTACAGGGAGGCACTGAAGCTTTCTTT. Translating it yields CASSLQGGTEAFF.